This T cell receptor beta chain was identified during a study of chemoradiotherapy in HPV16-positive cancers. Looking at the study overall: Candidate HPV-specific clones and shared TCR motifs came from two HPV16-positive patients.

The method was immunoSEQ multiplex PCR; TCRdb's version includes in-frame clones alone and lacks a portion of them. In the table there are 1,500 to 1,600 clones, more than 70% of which are singletons. Over chemoradiotherapy, repertoires were sampled more than once. The germline V and J ends were trimmed by 1 base and 0 bases, with 16 bases remaining between them. This CDR3 contains 17 residues. Germline lookup yields CDR1 SGHNT and CDR2 YENEEA. The source of this sequence is a human donor with HPV-associated anogenital cancer. The specimen comprised tumor tissue, sampled from a patient who underwent chemoradiotherapy. This rearrangement joins TRBV11-3 to TRBJ2-7; TRBD2 is a possible D gene (6 bases). The DNA of the CDR3 is TGTGCCAGCAGCTTAGGGTCGGGGCGGGGTAGCTCCTACGAGCAGTACTTC. Protein: CASSLGSGRGSSYEQYF.